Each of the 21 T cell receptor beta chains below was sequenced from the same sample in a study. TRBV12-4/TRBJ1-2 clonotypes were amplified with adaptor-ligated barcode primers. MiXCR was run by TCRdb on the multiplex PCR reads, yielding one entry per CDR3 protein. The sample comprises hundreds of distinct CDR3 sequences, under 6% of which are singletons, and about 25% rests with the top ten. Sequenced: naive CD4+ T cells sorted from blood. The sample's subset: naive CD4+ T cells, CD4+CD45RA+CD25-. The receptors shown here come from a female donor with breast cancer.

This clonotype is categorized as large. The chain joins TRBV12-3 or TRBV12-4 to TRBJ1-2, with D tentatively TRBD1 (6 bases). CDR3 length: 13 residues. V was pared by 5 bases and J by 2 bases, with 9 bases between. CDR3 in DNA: TGTGCCAGCAGTCCTGACAGGAACTATGGCTACACCTTC. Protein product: CASSPDRNYGYTF.

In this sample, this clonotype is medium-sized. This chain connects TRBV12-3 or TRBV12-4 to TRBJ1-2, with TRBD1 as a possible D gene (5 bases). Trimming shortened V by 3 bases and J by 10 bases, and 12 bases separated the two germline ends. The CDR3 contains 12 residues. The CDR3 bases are TGTGCCAGCAGTTTGTACGCAGGGTCCTACACCTTC. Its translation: CASSLYAGSYTF.

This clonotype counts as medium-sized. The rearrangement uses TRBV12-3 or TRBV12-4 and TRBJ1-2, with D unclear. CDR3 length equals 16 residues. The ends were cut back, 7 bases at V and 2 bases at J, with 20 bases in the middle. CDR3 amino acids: CASTSVGIRINYGYTF. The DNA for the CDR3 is TGTGCCAGCACCTCCGTCGGGATTAGGATAAACTATGGCTACACCTTC.

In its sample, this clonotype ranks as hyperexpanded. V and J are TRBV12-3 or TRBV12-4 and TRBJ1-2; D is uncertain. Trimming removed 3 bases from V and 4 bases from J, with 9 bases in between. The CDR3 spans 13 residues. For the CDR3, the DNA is TGTGCCAGCAGTTTTGTAAAGGGCTATGGCTACACCTTC. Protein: CASSFVKGYGYTF.

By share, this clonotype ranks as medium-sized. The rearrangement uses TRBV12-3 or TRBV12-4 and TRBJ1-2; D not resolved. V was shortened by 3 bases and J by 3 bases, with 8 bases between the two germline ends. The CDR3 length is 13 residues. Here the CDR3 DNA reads TGTGCCAGCAGTTTGGAGGGAGACTATGGCTACACCTTC. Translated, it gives CASSLEGDYGYTF.

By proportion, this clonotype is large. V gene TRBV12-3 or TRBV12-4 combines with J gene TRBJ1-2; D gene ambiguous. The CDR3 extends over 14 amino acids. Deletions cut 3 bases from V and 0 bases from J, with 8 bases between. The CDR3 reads CASSLSDTNYGYTF. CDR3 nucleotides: TGTGCCAGCAGTTTGTCAGATACTAACTATGGCTACACCTTC.

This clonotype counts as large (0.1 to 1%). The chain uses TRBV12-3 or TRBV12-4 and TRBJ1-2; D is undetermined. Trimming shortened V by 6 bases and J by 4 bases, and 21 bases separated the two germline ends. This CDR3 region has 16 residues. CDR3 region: CASSLRLGHSSYGYTF. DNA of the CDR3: TGTGCCAGCAGCCTACGTCTTGGGCATAGTAGCTATGGCTACACCTTC.

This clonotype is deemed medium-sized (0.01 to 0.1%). The CDR3: CASRWDRADYGYTF. CDR3 sequence (DNA): TGTGCCAGCAGGTGGGACAGGGCAGACTATGGCTACACCTTC. The chain uses TRBV12-3 or TRBV12-4 and TRBJ1-2; 9 bases fit TRBD1. The CDR3 covers 14 residues. With V trimmed by 6 bases and J by 3 bases, 5 bases remained unmatched.

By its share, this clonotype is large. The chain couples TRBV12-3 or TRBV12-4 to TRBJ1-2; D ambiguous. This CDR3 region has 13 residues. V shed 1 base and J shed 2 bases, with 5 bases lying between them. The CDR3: CASSLGRNYGYTF. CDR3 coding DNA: TGTGCCAGCAGTTTAGGTCGGAACTATGGCTACACCTTC.

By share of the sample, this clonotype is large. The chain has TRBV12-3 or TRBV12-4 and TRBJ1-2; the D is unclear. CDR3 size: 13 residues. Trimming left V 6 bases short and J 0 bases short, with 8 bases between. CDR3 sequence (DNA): TGTGCCAGCAGGGCAGGAGCTAACTATGGCTACACCTTC. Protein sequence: CASRAGANYGYTF.

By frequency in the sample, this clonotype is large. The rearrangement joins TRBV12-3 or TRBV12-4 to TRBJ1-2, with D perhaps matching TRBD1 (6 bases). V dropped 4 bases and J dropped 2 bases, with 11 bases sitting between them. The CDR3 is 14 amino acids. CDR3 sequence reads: CASSSGQHNYGYTF. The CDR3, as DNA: TGTGCCAGCAGTTCCGGACAGCACAACTATGGCTACACCTTC.

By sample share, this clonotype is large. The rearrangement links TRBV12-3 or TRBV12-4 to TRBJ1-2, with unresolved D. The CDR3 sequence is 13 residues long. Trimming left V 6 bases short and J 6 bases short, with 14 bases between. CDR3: CASSPVAGNGYTF. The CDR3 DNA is TGTGCCAGCAGCCCGGTGGCGGGGAATGGCTACACCTTC.

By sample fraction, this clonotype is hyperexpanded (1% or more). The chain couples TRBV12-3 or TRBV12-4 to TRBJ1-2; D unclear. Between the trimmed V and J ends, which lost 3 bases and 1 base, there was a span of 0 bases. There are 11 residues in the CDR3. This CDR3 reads CASSFNYGYTF. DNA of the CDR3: TGTGCCAGCAGTTTTAACTATGGCTACACCTTC.

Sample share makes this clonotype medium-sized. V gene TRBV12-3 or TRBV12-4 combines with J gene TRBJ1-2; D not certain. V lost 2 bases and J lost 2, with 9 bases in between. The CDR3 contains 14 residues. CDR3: CASSLNGVNYGYTF. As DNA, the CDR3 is TGTGCCAGCAGTTTAAACGGTGTAAACTATGGCTACACCTTC.

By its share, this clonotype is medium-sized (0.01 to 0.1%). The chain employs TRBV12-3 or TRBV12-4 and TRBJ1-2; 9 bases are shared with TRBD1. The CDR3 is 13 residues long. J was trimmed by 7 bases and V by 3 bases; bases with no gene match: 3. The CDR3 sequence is CASSFGTGTGYTF. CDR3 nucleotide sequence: TGTGCCAGCAGTTTCGGGACAGGGACTGGCTACACCTTC.

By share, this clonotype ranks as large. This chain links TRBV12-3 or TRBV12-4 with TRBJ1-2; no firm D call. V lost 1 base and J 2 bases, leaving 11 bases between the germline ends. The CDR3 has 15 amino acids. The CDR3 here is CASSLDLGGNYGYTF. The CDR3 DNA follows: TGTGCCAGCAGTTTAGATCTGGGCGGGAACTATGGCTACACCTTC.

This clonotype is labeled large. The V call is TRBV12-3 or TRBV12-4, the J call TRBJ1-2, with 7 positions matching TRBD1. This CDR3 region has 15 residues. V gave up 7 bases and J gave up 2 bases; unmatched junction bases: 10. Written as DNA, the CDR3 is TGTGCCAGCACCTTAGGGCGACAGGGAAACTATGGCTACACCTTC. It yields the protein CASTLGRQGNYGYTF.

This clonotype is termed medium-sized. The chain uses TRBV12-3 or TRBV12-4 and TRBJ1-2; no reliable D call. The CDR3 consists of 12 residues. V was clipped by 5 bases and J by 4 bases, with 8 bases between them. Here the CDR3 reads CASSPVGYGYTF. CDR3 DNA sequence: TGTGCCAGCAGTCCAGTCGGCTATGGCTACACCTTC.

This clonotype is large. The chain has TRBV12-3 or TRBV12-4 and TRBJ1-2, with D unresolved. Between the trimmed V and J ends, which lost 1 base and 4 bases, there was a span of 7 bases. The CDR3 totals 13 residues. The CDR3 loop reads CASSLVFGYGYTF. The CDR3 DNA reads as TGTGCCAGCAGTTTAGTCTTTGGCTATGGCTACACCTTC.

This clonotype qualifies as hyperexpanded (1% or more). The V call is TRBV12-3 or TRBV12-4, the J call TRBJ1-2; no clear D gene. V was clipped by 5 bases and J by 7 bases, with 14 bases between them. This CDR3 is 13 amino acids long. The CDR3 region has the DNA TGTGCCAGCAGTAGTTCGGAATCTGGTGGCTACACCTTC. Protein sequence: CASSSSESGGYTF.

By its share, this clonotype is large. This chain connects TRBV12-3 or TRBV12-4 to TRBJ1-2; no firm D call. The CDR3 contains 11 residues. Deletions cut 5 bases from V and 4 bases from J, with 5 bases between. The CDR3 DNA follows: TGTGCCAGCAGTCGGGGCTATGGCTACACCTTC. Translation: CASSRGYGYTF.